This T cell receptor (beta chain) was captured by sequencing in a study of cytomegalovirus exposure and HLA in healthy donors. Across the whole study: An early release of data contained approximately 80 million unique TCRs, which came from HLA-typed donors. Whole-study results and caveats: Follow-up analysis later connected one missense variant in DCLRE1C with trimming of TCR beta V- and J-genes.

The primer mix had 60 Vbeta and 13 Jbeta primers. Produced via immunoSEQ multiplex PCR; TCRdb's table is partial and in-frame only. The sample has tens of thousands of clones, approximately 78% seen once; the top ten hold under 2.5%. Each donor's status was that of a healthy bone marrow donor. Concerning this clone itself: Its matching antigen is unknown.

The sample taken for sequencing was PBMCs. This TCR was sampled from a man younger than 35 in good health and CMV-seronegative.

The CDR3 DNA follows: TGTGCCAGCAGTTACTCGAAACAATTCTATGGCTACACCTTC. Its protein product is CASSYSKQFYGYTF. The chain recombines TRBV6-6 with TRBJ1-2, with D hard to call. The germline gives CDR1 MNHNY, CDR2 SVGAGI (reference sequence). The CDR3 totals 14 residues. The V and J ends lost 0 bases and 4 bases respectively, with 9 bases between them.